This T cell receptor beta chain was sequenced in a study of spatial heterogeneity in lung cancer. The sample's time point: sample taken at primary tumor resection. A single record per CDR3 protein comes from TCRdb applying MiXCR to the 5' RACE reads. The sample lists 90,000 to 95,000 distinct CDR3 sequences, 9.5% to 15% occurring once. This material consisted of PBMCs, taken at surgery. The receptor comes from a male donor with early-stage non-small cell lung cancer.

The CDR3 protein is CASSLGQRHTDTQYF. CDR3 bases: TGCGCCAGCAGCTTGGGACAGAGACACACAGATACGCAGTATTTT. The chain couples TRBV5-1 to TRBJ2-3; a possible D gene is TRBD1 (5 bases). The ends were cut back, 0 bases at V and 2 bases at J, with 10 bases in the middle. The CDR3 covers 15 residues. Germline CDR1 and CDR2: SGHRS and YFSETQ.